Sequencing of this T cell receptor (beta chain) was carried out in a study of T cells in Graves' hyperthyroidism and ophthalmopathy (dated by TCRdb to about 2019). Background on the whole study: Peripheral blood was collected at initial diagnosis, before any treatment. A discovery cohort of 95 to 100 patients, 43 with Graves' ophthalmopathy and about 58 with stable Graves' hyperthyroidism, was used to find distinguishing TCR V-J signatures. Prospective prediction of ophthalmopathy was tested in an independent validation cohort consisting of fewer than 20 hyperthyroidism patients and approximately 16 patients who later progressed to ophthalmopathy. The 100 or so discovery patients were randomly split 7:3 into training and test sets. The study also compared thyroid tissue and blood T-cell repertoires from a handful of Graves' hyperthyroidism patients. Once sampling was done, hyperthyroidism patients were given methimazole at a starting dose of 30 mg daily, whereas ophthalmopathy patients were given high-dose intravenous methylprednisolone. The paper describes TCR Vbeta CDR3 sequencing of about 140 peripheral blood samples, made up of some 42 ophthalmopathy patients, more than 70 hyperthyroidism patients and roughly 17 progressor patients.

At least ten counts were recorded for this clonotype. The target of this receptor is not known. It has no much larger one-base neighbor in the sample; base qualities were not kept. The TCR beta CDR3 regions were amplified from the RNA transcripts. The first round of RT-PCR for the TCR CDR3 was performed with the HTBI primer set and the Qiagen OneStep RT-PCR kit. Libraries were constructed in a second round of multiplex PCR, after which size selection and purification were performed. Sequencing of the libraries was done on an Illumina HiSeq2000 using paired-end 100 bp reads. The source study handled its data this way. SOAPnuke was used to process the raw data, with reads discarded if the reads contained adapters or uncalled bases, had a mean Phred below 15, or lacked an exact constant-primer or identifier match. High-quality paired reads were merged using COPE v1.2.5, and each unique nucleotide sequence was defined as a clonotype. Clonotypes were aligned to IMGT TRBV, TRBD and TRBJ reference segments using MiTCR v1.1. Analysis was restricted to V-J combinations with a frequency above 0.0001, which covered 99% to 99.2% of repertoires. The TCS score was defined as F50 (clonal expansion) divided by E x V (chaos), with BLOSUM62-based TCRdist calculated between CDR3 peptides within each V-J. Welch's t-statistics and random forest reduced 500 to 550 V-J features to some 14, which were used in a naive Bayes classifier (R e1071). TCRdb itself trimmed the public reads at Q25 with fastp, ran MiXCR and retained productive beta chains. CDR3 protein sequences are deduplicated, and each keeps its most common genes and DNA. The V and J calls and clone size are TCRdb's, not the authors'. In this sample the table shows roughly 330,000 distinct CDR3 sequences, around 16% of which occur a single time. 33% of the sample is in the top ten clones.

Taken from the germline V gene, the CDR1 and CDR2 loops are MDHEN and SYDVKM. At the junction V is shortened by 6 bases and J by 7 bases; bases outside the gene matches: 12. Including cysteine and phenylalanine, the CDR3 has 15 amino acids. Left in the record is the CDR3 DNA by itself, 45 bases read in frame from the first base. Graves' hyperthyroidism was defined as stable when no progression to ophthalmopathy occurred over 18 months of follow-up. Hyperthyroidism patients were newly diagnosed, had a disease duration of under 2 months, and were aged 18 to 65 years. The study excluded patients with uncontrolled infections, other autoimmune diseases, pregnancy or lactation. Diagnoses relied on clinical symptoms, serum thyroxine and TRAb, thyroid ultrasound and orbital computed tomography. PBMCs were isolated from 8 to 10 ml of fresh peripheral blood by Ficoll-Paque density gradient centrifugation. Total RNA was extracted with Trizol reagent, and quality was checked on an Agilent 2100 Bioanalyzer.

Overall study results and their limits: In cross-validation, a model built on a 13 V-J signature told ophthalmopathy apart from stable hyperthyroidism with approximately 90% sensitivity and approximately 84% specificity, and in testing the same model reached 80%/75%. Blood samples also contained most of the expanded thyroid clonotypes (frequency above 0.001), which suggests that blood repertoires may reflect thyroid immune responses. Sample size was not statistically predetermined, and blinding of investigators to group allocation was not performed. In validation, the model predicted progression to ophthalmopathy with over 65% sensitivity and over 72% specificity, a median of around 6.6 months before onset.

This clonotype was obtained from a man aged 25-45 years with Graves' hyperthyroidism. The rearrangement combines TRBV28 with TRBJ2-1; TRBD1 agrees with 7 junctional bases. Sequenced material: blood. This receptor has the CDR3 CASSQPGTAANEQFF. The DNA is TGTGCCAGCAGCCAACCCGGGACAGCAGCAAATGAGCAGTTCTTC.